Sequencing of this T cell receptor (beta chain) was carried out in a study of response to subunit inactivated influenza vaccine. Using its own MiXCR run on the RT-PCR reads, TCRdb lists one record per CDR3 protein. The sample carries roughly 540,000 distinct CDR3 sequences, roughly 23% recorded once. Germline CDR1 DFQATT, CDR2 SNEGSKA (reference sequence). Trimming pared 1 base from V and 3 bases from J, leaving 7 bases between. There are 12 residues in the CDR3. Broader study findings: With each seasonal influenza vaccination, the authors suggested, few new T cells are recruited.

This clonotype was seen a handful of times. Its antigen is unknown. The sample was also reused in another study, on T cells expressing NK-cell markers. From that report: Libraries used 5'RACE template switching adding universal primer site and UMIs. Sorting was restricted to alpha-beta TCR T cells by an anti-gamma-delta TCR antibody in several experiments. Among several donors, these clonotypes also ranked first in the CD3+CD56-NKG2C+ fraction. Unclear, still, was the HCMV specificity of the expanded NKG2C+ T cell clones.

The V gene is TRBV20-1, the J gene TRBJ2-7; no firm D call. Specimen: CD4+ T cells sorted from PBMCs, collected about 13 days after vaccination. The clonotype comes from a middle-aged man who received an inactivated influenza vaccine. For the CDR3, the DNA is TGCAGTGCTAGAGGCAGAGGCTACGAGCAGTACTTC. Amino acid sequence: CSARGRGYEQYF.